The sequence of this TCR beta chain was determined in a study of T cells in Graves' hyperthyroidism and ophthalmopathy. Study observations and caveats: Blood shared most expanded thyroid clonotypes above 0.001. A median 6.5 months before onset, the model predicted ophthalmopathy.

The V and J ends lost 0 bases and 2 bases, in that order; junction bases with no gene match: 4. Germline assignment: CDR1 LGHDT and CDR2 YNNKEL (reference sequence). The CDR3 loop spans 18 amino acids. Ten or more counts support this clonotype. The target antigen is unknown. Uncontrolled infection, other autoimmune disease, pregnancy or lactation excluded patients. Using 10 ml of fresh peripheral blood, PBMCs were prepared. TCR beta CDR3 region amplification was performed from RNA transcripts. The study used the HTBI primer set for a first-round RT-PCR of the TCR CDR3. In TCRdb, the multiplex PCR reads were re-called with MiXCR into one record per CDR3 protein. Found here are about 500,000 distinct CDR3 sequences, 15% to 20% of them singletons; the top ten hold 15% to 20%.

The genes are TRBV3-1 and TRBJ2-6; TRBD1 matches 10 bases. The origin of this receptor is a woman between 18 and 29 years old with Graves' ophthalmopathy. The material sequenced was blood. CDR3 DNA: TGTGCCAGCAGCCAAGATCGGACAGGGGGAACTGGGGCCAACGTCCTGACTTTC. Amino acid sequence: CASSQDRTGGTGANVLTF.